Following are 26 T cell receptor beta chains from one sample sequenced in a study of CD8+CD57+ T cells in acquired aplastic anemia (dated by TCRdb to between 2017 and 2018). Flow cytometry had shown CD8+CD57+ cell expansion in the patients selected for sequencing. TCRdb lists the instrument as Illumina HiSeq 2000. Genomic DNA was used as template for profiling of TCR beta VDJ combinations and CDR3 sequences. TCRdb ran its own pipeline on the public reads, namely fastp trimming at Q25 and MiXCR clone calling, and kept in-frame beta chains. Identical CDR3 proteins give one entry, which carries the most common genes and DNA. The sample profile shows around 150,000 distinct CDR3 sequences; about 48% of them were found once. The top ten clonotypes cover more than 30% of the sample. Sequencing was performed on sorted CD4+, CD8+, or CD8+CD57+ T cells (not recorded which) from PBMCs. The receptors shown here come from a human donor with aplastic anemia.

This clonotype has a count of ten or more. The rearrangement uses TRBV5-1 and TRBJ2-7; D gene uncertain. This CDR3 has 13 amino acids. Trimming stripped 0 bases from V and 4 bases from J, with 8 bases between. CDR1 is SGHRS, CDR2 YFSETQ, per germline. The CDR3 region is CASSLARSYEQYF. The CDR3 bases are TGCGCCAGCAGCTTGGCGAGGTCGTACGAGCAGTACTTC.

This clonotype was recorded once. The conserved final phenylalanine or tryptophan is absent from the CDR3, which likely points to a read error. The CDR3 reads CASSLVFQGISGNTIYL. The CDR3 DNA sequence: TGTGCCAGCAGCTTGGTCTTCCAGGGGATCTCTGGAAACACCATATATCTT. The rearrangement joins TRBV5-6 to TRBJ1-3; maybe TRBD1 (6 bases). Germline V gene sequence: CDR1 SGHDT, CDR2 YYEEEE. The germline V and J ends were trimmed by 0 bases and 0 bases, with 13 bases remaining between them. There are 17 residues in the CDR3.

The chain carries TRBV5-4 and TRBJ2-7; D might be TRBD1 (6 bases). The germline V gene has CDR1 SGHNT and CDR2 YYREEE (reference sequence). This CDR3 is built from 15 residues. The ends were cut back, 5 bases at V and 6 bases at J, with 21 bases in the middle. This chain's CDR3 is CASSDKRTVDREQYF. The CDR3 DNA follows: TGTGCCAGCAGTGACAAAAGGACAGTCGACCGCGAGCAGTACTTC.

V is TRBV24-1 and J is TRBJ1-1; D not certain. Trimming pared 5 bases from V and 5 bases from J, leaving 11 bases between. The CDR3 is 13 amino acids. Germline V gene sequence: CDR1 KGHDR, CDR2 SFDVKD. Here the CDR3 reads CATSVKAGTEAFF. CDR3 bases: TGTGCCACCAGTGTAAAGGCGGGGACTGAAGCTTTCTTT.

The chain couples TRBV6-1 to TRBJ2-7, with 9 positions matching TRBD2. The V gene's germline CDR1 is MNHNS and CDR2 SASEGT. This CDR3 is 14 amino acids long. V lost 3 bases, J lost 5 bases, and 5 bases stayed unmatched. As DNA, the CDR3 is TGTGCCAGCAGTGATCGGGCGGGGGGGGACGAGCAGTACTTC. The encoded protein is CASSDRAGGDEQYF.

This clonotype appeared many times. The CDR3 DNA follows: TGTGCCAGCAGTCATTACACTGAAGCTTTCTTT. As protein: CASSHYTEAFF. This rearrangement joins TRBV11-2 to TRBJ1-1; D unclear. Trimming cost V 6 bases and J 3 bases, with 5 bases left between them. CDR3 length equals 11 residues. The germline V gene has CDR1 SGHAT and CDR2 FQNNGV.

This clonotype was seen a handful of times. The CDR3 protein is CATGTGVPYEQYF. The CDR3 DNA follows: TGTGCCACTGGAACCGGGGTCCCCTACGAGCAGTACTTC. The V and J genes are TRBV27 and TRBJ2-7, with D perhaps TRBD2 (5 bases). CDR3 size: 13 residues. The germline V and J ends were trimmed by 10 bases and 2 bases, with 15 bases remaining between them. The germline V gene has CDR1 MNHEY and CDR2 SMNVEV (reference sequence).

The chain combines TRBV10-3 with TRBJ1-4, with TRBD1 as a possible D gene (5 bases). CDR3 length equals 15 residues. Trimming left V 2 bases short and J 3 bases short, with 10 bases between. The germline V gene encodes CDR1 ENHRY and CDR2 SYGVKD. CDR3 nucleotide sequence: TGTGCCATCAGTGAGAAGGTGGGGGCTAATGAAAAACTGTTTTTT. Translated: CAISEKVGANEKLFF.

The chain uses TRBV24-1 and TRBJ2-1; D unresolved. Trimming pared 5 bases from V and 5 bases from J, leaving 18 bases between. CDR3 size: 16 residues. Looked up from germline, CDR1 is KGHDR and CDR2 is SFDVKD. The CDR3 sequence is CATSARGWYANNEQFF. The CDR3 bases are TGTGCCACCAGTGCCCGTGGGTGGTACGCGAACAATGAGCAGTTCTTC.

This clonotype occurred many times. The chain uses TRBV29-1 and TRBJ2-2; tentatively, D is TRBD1 or TRBD2 (6 bases each). The CDR3 length is 15 residues. V lost 0 bases, J lost 3 bases, and 11 bases lay in between. Germline CDR1 reads SQVTM; CDR2 reads ANQGSEA. CDR3 nucleotides: TGCAGCGTTGAAGATGGAGGGGGATACACCGGGGAGCTGTTTTTT. This encodes CSVEDGGGYTGELFF.

The V call is TRBV24-1, the J call TRBJ2-7; TRBD1 matches at 7 bases. CDR3 length: 13 residues. In germline, CDR1 is KGHDR, CDR2 SFDVKD. The V and J ends lost 9 bases and 2 bases, in that order; junction bases with no gene match: 6. In DNA form, the CDR3 reads TGTGCCACCGCTACAGGGGCGGCCTACGAGCAGTACTTC. Translation gives CATATGAAYEQYF.

This clonotype was counted a single time. V gene TRBV6-5 combines with J gene TRBJ1-1; D call uncertain. V shed 2 bases and J shed 6 bases, with 13 bases lying between them. Germline assignment: CDR1 MNHEY and CDR2 SVGAGI. The CDR3 is made up of 14 amino acids. CDR3 nucleotide sequence: TGTGCCAGCAGTTACGAGGCTGGTCTTCCTGAAGCTTTCTTT. Its translation is CASSYEAGLPEAFF.

This clonotype was found once. This chain uses TRBV2 with TRBJ2-7; D is perhaps TRBD2 (6 bases). V lost 6 bases, J lost 6 bases, and 15 bases lay in between. The CDR3 is made up of 13 amino acids. CDR1 SNHLY and CDR2 FYNNEI come from the germline V gene. The CDR3, as DNA: TGTGCCAGCAGGATTTTAGCGGAGCTCGAGCAGTACTTC. Protein product: CASRILAELEQYF.

This chain links TRBV7-8 with TRBJ1-1, with D unclear. In germline, CDR1 is SGHVS, CDR2 FQNEAQ. The ends were cut back, 4 bases at V and 5 bases at J, with 11 bases in the middle. The CDR3 sequence is 13 residues long. The CDR3 here is CASSSGRATEAFF. The CDR3 DNA reads as TGTGCCAGCAGCTCTGGACGCGCGACTGAAGCTTTCTTT.

This clonotype was seen many times. This chain connects TRBV4-2 to TRBJ1-1; D unresolved. The CDR3 length is 11 residues. Deletions cut 5 bases from V and 4 bases from J, with 5 bases between. Germline V gene sequence: CDR1 LGHNA, CDR2 YNFKEQ. CDR3 region: CASSVSTEAFF. CDR3 in DNA: TGTGCCAGCAGCGTATCCACTGAAGCTTTCTTT.

Only one count was recorded for this clonotype. Given a much more abundant clone one base away, this may be a read error. The chain carries TRBV11-2 and TRBJ1-2, with D tentatively TRBD1 (5 bases). This CDR3 has 14 residues. The germline V gene has CDR1 SGHAT and CDR2 FQNNGV. V gave up 1 base and J gave up 6 bases, with 12 bases separating them. For the CDR3, the DNA is TGTGCCAGCAGCTTAGGTGGGGGGATGGATGGCTACACCTTC. This encodes CASSLGGGMDGYTF.

This sequence joins TRBV7-2 and TRBJ2-5; D gene ambiguous. Trimming left V 4 bases short and J 2 bases short, with 5 bases between. The CDR3 contains 12 residues. The germline CDR1 and CDR2 sequences are SGHTA and FQGNSA. This CDR3 reads CASSWAQETQYF. The CDR3 nucleotides are TGTGCCAGCAGCTGGGCGCAAGAGACCCAGTACTTC.

This clonotype was counted ten times or more. The CDR3 bases are TGCAGTGCTAGGCAAGGGGCGGGGGTCGAGCAGTACTTC. It codes for CSARQGAGVEQYF. This chain links TRBV20-1 with TRBJ2-7, with 7 bases lining up with TRBD2. The germline V gene has CDR1 DFQATT and CDR2 SNEGSKA (reference sequence). The CDR3 loop spans 13 amino acids. V dropped 3 bases and J dropped 6; count of bases not matched to a gene: 8.

The chain uses TRBV29-1 and TRBJ2-7, with D unresolved. In germline, CDR1 is SQVTM, CDR2 ANQGSEA. This CDR3 is built from 13 residues. V was pared by 4 bases and J by 3 bases, with 13 bases between. The CDR3 DNA sequence: TGCAGCGTTGGGACCCGCACTAACTACGAGCAGTACTTC. Residues: CSVGTRTNYEQYF.

This clonotype was counted only a few times. The rearrangement links TRBV10-3 to TRBJ2-7, with 9 bases aligning to TRBD1. The CDR3 has 17 amino acids. The V gene end was trimmed by 6 bases and the J gene end by 0 bases; junction bases not matched to a gene: 12. In germline, CDR1 is ENHRY, CDR2 SYGVKD. CDR3 in amino acids: CAIRAKEQGASSYEQYF. The CDR3 DNA follows: TGTGCCATCAGGGCTAAGGAACAGGGGGCGAGCTCCTACGAGCAGTACTTC.

The J gene is TRBJ2-3, the V gene TRBV20-1; 9 nucleotides line up with TRBD2. This CDR3 contains 14 residues. V gave up 7 bases and J gave up 0 bases; unmatched junction bases: 5. Germline loops: CDR1 DFQATT, CDR2 SNEGSKA (reference sequence). Here the CDR3 DNA reads TGCAGTGTTAAAAGCGGGAGGAGCACAGATACGCAGTATTTT. It encodes CSVKSGRSTDTQYF.

This clonotype showed up many times. This chain joins TRBV6-1 and TRBJ2-3; no definite D call. The CDR3 is 15 amino acids. Trimming took off 6 bases at V and 1 base at J, with 14 bases between the two ends. Germline CDR1 MNHNS, CDR2 SASEGT. The CDR3 region is CASSASVRGTDTQYF. CDR3 nucleotides: TGTGCCAGCAGCGCGTCTGTAAGGGGCACAGATACGCAGTATTTT.

This chain connects TRBV20-1 to TRBJ2-7, with 8 positions matching TRBD1. The CDR3 extends over 14 amino acids. The V gene's germline CDR1 is DFQATT and CDR2 SNEGSKA (reference sequence). The ends lost 3 bases at V and 5 bases at J; junction bases unmatched: 9. The CDR3 bases are TGCAGTGCTAGTTTGCCTAACAGGGGGAACGAGCAGTACTTC. Amino acids: CSASLPNRGNEQYF.

The chain uses TRBV25-1 and TRBJ2-1; 8 nucleotides agree with TRBD2. CDR3 length: 18 amino acids. CDR1 is MGHDK and CDR2 is SYGVNS in the germline V gene. J gave up 3 bases and V 8 bases, and 18 bases lay outside the gene matches. In DNA, the CDR3 is TGTGCCAGCCCCGAAACCCCACTAGCGGCTCACCGCTACAATGAGCAGTTCTTC. Translated: CASPETPLAAHRYNEQFF.

This clonotype has at least ten counts. This rearrangement joins TRBV5-5 to TRBJ1-5; D possibly corresponds to TRBD1 (5 bases). V was shortened by 2 bases and J by 3 bases, with 12 bases between the two germline ends. In germline, CDR1 is SGHKS, CDR2 YYEKEE (reference sequence). This CDR3 has 15 amino acids. CDR3 bases: TGTGCCAGCAGCTTTTCGGACAAGTTCAATCAGCCCCAGCATTTT. Protein sequence: CASSFSDKFNQPQHF.

V and J are TRBV7-2 and TRBJ1-2; possibly TRBD1 for D (5 bases). Germline lookup yields CDR1 SGHTA and CDR2 FQGNSA. V was pared by 8 bases and J by 9 bases, with 13 bases between. The CDR3 extends over 11 amino acids. CDR3 sequence: CASGGGNSYTF. CDR3 bases: TGTGCCAGCGGTGGGGGGAATAGCTACACCTTC.